The clone carrying this T cell receptor beta chain was observed many times. Its antigen is undetermined. This entry is derived from a study of T cells after yellow fever vaccination. Unmatched junction bases numbered 5, after V lost 6 bases and J lost 4 bases. In germline, CDR1 is MNHNY, CDR2 SVGAGI (reference sequence). The CDR3 consists of 15 residues. Regarding the study as a whole: Contamination by abundant bulk-population clonotypes could be present in FACS-sorted repertoires. It was the secondary response that reached its peak faster, day 5 versus 15, but it was weaker.

TCRdb ran MiXCR on the 5' RACE reads and lists one entry per CDR3 protein. The data hold around 300,000 distinct CDR3 sequences, with about 4.5% observed a single time. The source was PBMCs, collected 15 days after the yellow fever booster vaccination. This TCR was sampled from a man younger than 35 who received the YFV17D yellow fever vaccine. This chain connects TRBV6-6 to TRBJ2-2; 10 bases line up with TRBD1. In nucleotides, the CDR3 is TGTGCCAGCAGGGGGACAGGGGTGTTCACCGGGGAGCTGTTTTTT. Amino acid sequence: CASRGTGVFTGELFF.